This passage covers 23 T cell receptor beta chains from one sample sequenced in a study of beta chain features in type 1 diabetes (dated by TCRdb to the late 2010s). The library was prepared using the immunoSEQ multiplex PCR assay. All of the isolated RNA was reverse transcribed with the High Capacity cDNA Reverse Transcription Kit, so expressed TCRB transcripts were sequenced. Imported from immuneACCESS, the table was reduced by TCRdb to in-frame sequences with V and J called. These copies leave out some clones; in studies compared against another copy, an unresolved V gene accounts for under half, and the cause of the remainder is not known. The sample table shows fewer than 350,000 clones, and around 7.8% are seen once. The ten largest clonotypes hold more than 0.8% of the sample. The specimen sequenced was central memory CD4+ T cells from blood. Receptors originate from a woman aged 18-29 years in good health.

The CDR3 sequence: CASRDISLEKLFF. CDR3 DNA sequence: TGTGCCAGCAGGGACATTTCTCTAGAAAAACTGTTTTTT. The V gene is TRBV7-6, the J gene TRBJ1-4, with D tentatively TRBD1 (5 bases). Germline-derived CDR1 and CDR2 are SGHVS and FNYEAQ. Deletions cut 6 bases from V and 8 bases from J, with 13 bases between. This CDR3 has 13 residues.

This clone was seen ten or more times. The V and J genes are TRBV28 and TRBJ1-4, with 7 bases that match TRBD1. CDR3 length: 12 amino acids. V was pared by 5 bases and J by 10 bases, with 4 bases of the junction left unmatched. In germline, CDR1 is MDHEN, CDR2 SYDVKM. This CDR3 reads CASSTSGGKLFF. In DNA form, the CDR3 reads TGTGCCAGCAGTACCTCAGGGGGAAAACTGTTTTTT.

The table lists this clone with a few counts. Within the sample, other DNA sequences also encode this same CDR3. The chain has TRBV7-2 and TRBJ2-5, with D perhaps TRBD1 or TRBD2 (6 bases each). Germline V gene data show CDR1 as SGHTA and CDR2 as FQGNSA. The CDR3 loop spans 13 amino acids. Trimming pared 1 base from V and 5 bases from J, leaving 8 bases between. As DNA, the CDR3 is TGTGCCAGCAGCTTAGAGGGGGGTGAGACCCAGTACTTC. Residues: CASSLEGGETQYF.

This clone was seen a few times. V usage is TRBV6-5 and J usage is TRBJ2-1; 11 positions match TRBD2. The CDR3 consists of 14 residues. Germline values: CDR1 MNHEY, CDR2 SVGAGI. V gave up 7 bases and J gave up 5 bases; unmatched junction bases: 4. The CDR3 loop reads CASIPSGGNNEQFF. The CDR3 bases are TGTGCCAGCATCCCTAGCGGGGGGAACAATGAGCAGTTCTTC.

The chain carries TRBV7-9 and TRBJ2-7, with 10 bases lining up with TRBD1. The CDR3 is 16 amino acids. V was pared by 5 bases and J by 5 bases, with 12 bases of the junction left unmatched. Germline V gives CDR1 SEHNR, CDR2 FQNEAQ (reference sequence). CDR3 nucleotide sequence: TGTGCCAGCAGCAGGTTTTCCGGGACAGGGGACCACGAGCAGTACTTC. It translates to CASSRFSGTGDHEQYF.

This clone was counted at least ten times. V gene TRBV14 combines with J gene TRBJ2-6; no firm D call. The CDR3 covers 15 residues. Germline CDR1 is SGHDN and CDR2 is FVKESK. V was trimmed by 2 bases and J by 0 bases, leaving 5 bases between them. CDR3 region: CASSQSGSGANVLTF. CDR3 sequence (DNA): TGTGCCAGCAGCCAATCCGGCTCTGGGGCCAACGTCCTGACTTTC.

There are a few counts of this clone. J is TRBJ2-5 and V is TRBV2; the D gene is possibly TRBD1 (6 bases). The CDR3 has 14 residues. Deletions cut 6 bases from V and 5 bases from J, with 16 bases between. The germline V gene has CDR1 SNHLY and CDR2 FYNNEI. The CDR3 DNA reads TGTGCCAGCAGGGAGGTCAGGGGTGGCGAGACCCAGTACTTC. It is translated as CASREVRGGETQYF. Variable domain in full (rest from reference TRBV2 and TRBJ2-5): EPEVTQTPSHQVTQMGQEVILRCVPISNHLYFYWYRQILGQKVEFLVSFYNNEISEKSEIFDDQFSVERPDGSNFTLKIRSTKLEDSAMYFCASREVRGGETQYFGPGTRLLVL.

This clone has a handful of counts. J is TRBJ2-5 and V is TRBV18, with D perhaps matching TRBD2 (6 bases). Per germline, CDR1 KGHSH and CDR2 LQKENI. CDR3 length equals 14 residues. Trimming shortened V by 6 bases and J by 1 base, and 12 bases separated the two germline ends. The chain's CDR3 is CASSGVGGQETQYF. Here the CDR3 DNA reads TGTGCCAGCTCCGGGGTCGGGGGCCAAGAGACCCAGTACTTC. The complete variable domain, with remaining parts taken from reference TRBV18 and TRBJ2-5, reads NAGVMQNPRHLVRRRGQEARLRCSPMKGHSHVYWYRQLPEEGLKFMVYLQKENIIDESGMPKERFSAEFPKEGPSILRIQQVVRGDSAAYFCASSGVGGQETQYFGPGTRLLVL.

This clone was observed a few times. The rearrangement uses TRBV6-5 and TRBJ2-2; D is uncertain. V lost 6 bases to trimming and J lost 5 bases, with 7 bases between them. Germline V lookup: CDR1 MNHEY, CDR2 SVGAGI. The CDR3 length is 12 residues. The CDR3 DNA sequence: TGTGCCAGCAGGAATTATACCGGGGAGCTGTTTTTT. Amino acids: CASRNYTGELFF.

This chain connects TRBV7-3 to TRBJ2-5, with 7 bases aligning to TRBD2. The CDR3 has 15 amino acids. Germline V CDR1 and CDR2: SGHTA, FQGTGA. V lost 2 bases, J lost 3 bases, and 6 bases stayed unmatched. CDR3 in DNA: TGTGCCAGCAGCTTAGAGGGACTACCCAAAGAGACCCAGTACTTC. Translated, it gives CASSLEGLPKETQYF. The full variable domain, its missing parts supplied by reference TRBV7-3 and TRBJ2-5, is GAGVSQTPSNKVTEKGKYVELRCDPISGHTALYWYRQSLGQGPEFLIYFQGTGAADDSGLPNDRFFAVRPEGSVSTLKIQRTERGDSAVYLCASSLEGLPKETQYFGPGTRLLVL.

The V call is TRBV5-4, the J call TRBJ2-5, with TRBD1 matching 7 bases. Germline values: CDR1 SGHNT, CDR2 YYREEE (reference sequence). The CDR3 is made up of 16 amino acids. J lost 0 bases, V lost 3 bases, and 8 bases had no gene match. The CDR3 DNA sequence: TGTGCCAGCAGCTCCAGACAGGGCAAGTACCAAGAGACCCAGTACTTC. Protein product: CASSSRQGKYQETQYF. The full variable domain, rest sourced from reference TRBV5-4 and TRBJ2-5, is ETGVTQSPTHLIKTRGQQVTLRCSSQSGHNTVSWYQQALGQGPQFIFQYYREEENGRGNFPPRFSGLQFPNYSSELNVNALELDDSALYLCASSSRQGKYQETQYFGPGTRLLVL.

This clone has just a few counts. The V and J genes are TRBV5-4 and TRBJ2-4, with D uncertain. There are 12 residues in the CDR3. Germline assignment: CDR1 SGHNT and CDR2 YYREEE (reference sequence). V dropped 0 bases and J dropped 7 bases, with 5 bases sitting between them. The CDR3: CASSLDGNIQYF. The CDR3 DNA is TGTGCCAGCAGCTTGGACGGGAACATTCAGTACTTC.

This clone occurred a few times. This chain joins TRBV7-9 and TRBJ2-5; D possibly corresponds to TRBD2 (6 bases). The CDR3 sequence is 13 residues long. From germline, CDR1 is SEHNR and CDR2 FQNEAQ (reference sequence). Trimming stripped 2 bases from V and 5 bases from J, with 9 bases between. The CDR3 protein is CASSLWGEETQYF. The CDR3 DNA reads TGTGCCAGCAGCTTATGGGGGGAGGAGACCCAGTACTTC.

This clone was recorded a few times. The rearrangement uses TRBV29-1 and TRBJ2-3, with TRBD1 matching over 7 bases. CDR3 size: 13 residues. With V trimmed by 7 bases and J by 1 base, 5 bases remained unmatched. Germline CDR1 is SQVTM and CDR2 is ANQGSEA. The CDR3 sequence is CSARQGGTDTQYF. As DNA, the CDR3 is TGCAGCGCCCGACAGGGCGGCACAGATACGCAGTATTTT.

This clone was observed a few times. The J gene is TRBJ2-5, the V gene TRBV7-3; D might be TRBD1 or TRBD2, each matching 5 bases. V lost 2 bases, J lost 4 bases, and 11 bases lay in between. The CDR3 has 14 residues. Germline CDR1 is SGHTA and CDR2 is FQGTGA. The CDR3 nucleotides read TGTGCCAGCAGCTTAGGGACGGATGGAGAGACCCAGTACTTC. Protein sequence: CASSLGTDGETQYF.

This clone was seen many times. The chain couples TRBV5-1 to TRBJ2-3; a weak D match, TRBD2 (6 bases). Germline loops: CDR1 SGHRS, CDR2 YFSETQ. Between the trimmed V and J ends, which lost 0 bases and 2 bases, there was a span of 10 bases. The CDR3 loop spans 15 amino acids. In nucleotides, the CDR3 is TGCGCCAGCAGCTTGGGTAGCGGACACACAGATACGCAGTATTTT. Translating it yields CASSLGSGHTDTQYF.

This clone was seen ten or more times. V gene TRBV7-2 combines with J gene TRBJ2-6; no definite D call. This CDR3 comprises 14 residues. The ends were cut back, 2 bases at V and 0 bases at J, with 2 bases in the middle. Germline V lookup: CDR1 SGHTA, CDR2 FQGNSA. The CDR3, as DNA: TGTGCCAGCAGCTTACCCTCTGGGGCCAACGTCCTGACTTTC. Protein: CASSLPSGANVLTF.

The CDR3 coding sequence is TGTGCCAGCAGCCTAGCCCACACCGGGGAGCTGTTTTTT. This gives the protein CASSLAHTGELFF. The chain recombines TRBV11-3 with TRBJ2-2, with D tentatively TRBD2 (5 bases). This CDR3 contains 13 residues. Trimming cost V 5 bases and J 3 bases, with 7 bases left between them. Germline V gene lookup returns CDR1 SGHNT and CDR2 YENEEA.

This clone was found a few times. The rearrangement links TRBV9 to TRBJ1-6; a weak D match, TRBD1 (5 bases). The CDR3 has 14 amino acids. Germline CDR1 reads SGDLS; CDR2 reads YYNGEE. V was cut by 4 bases and J by 9 bases, with 14 bases left in between. The CDR3 DNA is TGTGCCAGCAGCCTCGCCGGGGGAGGTTCACCCCTCCACTTT. This translates into CASSLAGGGSPLHF.

This clone has only a few counts. The chain carries TRBV9 and TRBJ2-2, with 8 positions matching TRBD1. V was clipped by 5 bases and J by 13 bases; unmatched bases: 7. This CDR3 region has 12 residues. Germline lookup yields CDR1 SGDLS and CDR2 YYNGEE. DNA for the CDR3: TGTGCCAGCAGTGGGACAGGCTCACGGCTGTTTTTT. Amino acids: CASSGTGSRLFF.

The rearrangement uses TRBV4-1 and TRBJ2-3; D is unresolved. V lost 4 bases to trimming and J lost 6 bases, with 8 bases between them. Germline values: CDR1 MGHRA, CDR2 YSYEKL. The length of the CDR3 is 12 residues. The CDR3 DNA reads as TGCGCCAGCAGCCCCGGGTCGGATACGCAGTATTTT. Encoded protein: CASSPGSDTQYF.

This clone was counted only a few times. The chain uses TRBV11-3 and TRBJ2-7; D is perhaps TRBD1 (7 bases). The CDR3 contains 14 residues. Germline CDR1 is SGHNT and CDR2 is YENEEA. Trimming stripped 6 bases from V and 4 bases from J, with 16 bases between. This chain's CDR3 is CASSSTAGGYEQYF. CDR3 sequence (DNA): TGTGCCAGCAGTTCGACTGCAGGGGGGTACGAGCAGTACTTC.

The sample holds a few counts of this clone. The chain recombines TRBV2 with TRBJ1-1; D is undetermined. Looked up from germline, CDR1 is SNHLY and CDR2 is FYNNEI. Trimming left V 3 bases short and J 1 base short, with 6 bases between. The CDR3 is made up of 13 amino acids. The CDR3 coding sequence is TGTGCCAGCAGTGAGAGTGGGAACACTGAAGCTTTCTTT. It encodes CASSESGNTEAFF.